This entry lists 15 T cell receptor beta chains sequenced from one sample in a study of T cell responses to AZD1222 COVID-19 vaccine. Clones were sequenced by immunoSEQ multiplex PCR, and TCRdb holds only the in-frame ones, with some missing. The sample shows 65,000 to 85,000 clones, roughly 85% of them seen only once. Sequencing used peripheral blood, obtained on day 0 of AZD1222 vaccination. The receptors originated from an adult in good health.

This chain joins TRBV19 and TRBJ2-7; TRBD1 aligns across 10 bases. The germline V gene encodes CDR1 LNHDA and CDR2 SQIVND (reference sequence). This CDR3 is 15 amino acids long. J was trimmed by 3 bases and V by 10 bases; bases with no gene match: 12. The CDR3 coding sequence is TGTGCCACCCGCATAAGAGGGACAGGGGTCTACGAGCAGTACTTC. Residues: CATRIRGTGVYEQYF. Filled out from reference TRBV19 and TRBJ2-7, the complete variable domain reads DGGITQSPKYLFRKEGQNVTLSCEQNLNHDAMYWYRQDPGQGLRLIYYSQIVNDFQKGDIAEGYSVSREKKESFPLTVTSAQKNPTAFYLCATRIRGTGVYEQYFGPGTRLTVT.

The chain recombines TRBV15 with TRBJ1-5; the D is unclear. The length of the CDR3 is 16 residues. Germline lookup yields CDR1 LNHNV and CDR2 YYDKDF (reference sequence). The V end was cut by 0 bases, the J end by 2 bases, with 11 bases between. This chain's CDR3 is CATSRDKQHGNQPQHF. As DNA, the CDR3 is TGTGCCACCAGCAGAGATAAACAGCACGGCAATCAGCCCCAGCATTTT.

The gene calls are TRBV2 and TRBJ1-2; unclear D gene. V dropped 3 bases and J dropped 6 bases, with 8 bases sitting between them. The CDR3 extends over 12 amino acids. CDR1 and CDR2 from the germline V gene are SNHLY and FYNNEI. The CDR3, as DNA: TGTGCCAGCAGTGATTATGGGGATGGCTACACCTTC. Amino acids: CASSDYGDGYTF.

The V call is TRBV6-1, the J call TRBJ2-5; D uncertain. The germline gives CDR1 MNHNS, CDR2 SASEGT. V was shortened by 5 bases and J by 5 bases, with 9 bases between the two germline ends. The CDR3 loop spans 12 amino acids. The CDR3 spells CASSYPGETQYF. The CDR3 DNA is TGTGCCAGCAGTTATCCCGGTGAGACCCAGTACTTC.

The V and J genes are TRBV7-3 and TRBJ1-6; 7 bases map to TRBD1. The germline V gene has CDR1 SGHTA and CDR2 FQGTGA. CDR3 length: 15 residues. Germline trimming cut 2 bases from V and 7 bases from J; bases unmatched to any gene: 5. The DNA of the CDR3 is TGTGCCAGCAGCTTAGGCAGGGGGGGAAATTCACCCCTCCACTTT. This translates into CASSLGRGGNSPLHF.

This clone was detected a few times. The chain carries TRBV7-9 and TRBJ2-5; D unclear. Germline values: CDR1 SEHNR, CDR2 FQNEAQ (reference sequence). The CDR3 runs 14 residues. V lost 1 base and J 7 bases, leaving 13 bases between the germline ends. In DNA form, the CDR3 reads TGTGCCAGCAGCTTAGTCGGCCTCAGGCCGACCCAGTACTTC. Protein: CASSLVGLRPTQYF.

V is TRBV7-3 and J is TRBJ1-4; D might be TRBD1 (5 bases). Germline loops: CDR1 SGHTA, CDR2 FQGTGA. With 5 bases removed from V and 5 bases from J, the gap between germline ends came to 12 bases. The CDR3 is made up of 14 amino acids. Here the CDR3 DNA reads TGTGCCAGCAGCCCCGCAGGGCTGAATGAAAAACTGTTTTTT. It yields the protein CASSPAGLNEKLFF. Variable domain in full (rest from reference TRBV7-3 and TRBJ1-4): GAGVSQTPSNKVTEKGKYVELRCDPISGHTALYWYRQSLGQGPEFLIYFQGTGAADDSGLPNDRFFAVRPEGSVSTLKIQRTERGDSAVYLCASSPAGLNEKLFFGSGTQLSVL.

The rearrangement uses TRBV7-3 and TRBJ1-1; D gene ambiguous. Germline values: CDR1 SGHTA, CDR2 FQGTGA. The CDR3 has 13 residues. V lost 2 bases to trimming and J lost 1 base, with 5 bases between them. This chain's CDR3 is CASSLRQNTEAFF. The DNA of the CDR3 is TGTGCCAGCAGCTTACGGCAGAACACTGAAGCTTTCTTT.

The chain carries TRBV6-2 or TRBV6-3 and TRBJ2-4; possible D gene TRBD2, 5 bases. Looked up from germline, CDR1 is MNHEY and CDR2 is SVGEGT. Trimming left V 5 bases short and J 9 bases short, with 17 bases between. This CDR3 spans 14 amino acids. CDR3 bases: TGTGCCAGCAGTCGGACTCGGCCCCAAGGCATTCAGTACTTC. It specifies CASSRTRPQGIQYF.

The CDR3 region is CASSPGGSGGYEQYF. DNA for the CDR3: TGTGCCAGCAGCCCGGGTGGTAGCGGGGGCTACGAGCAGTACTTC. The genes are TRBV9 and TRBJ2-7; TRBD2 aligns across 9 bases. Germline V gives CDR1 SGDLS, CDR2 YYNGEE. V lost 4 bases, J lost 3 bases, and 8 bases stayed unmatched. The CDR3 is 15 residues long.

The rearrangement uses TRBV3-1 (or the pseudogene TRBV3-2) and TRBJ1-1, with 8 bases identical to TRBD1. The CDR3 contains 13 residues. The germline gives CDR1 LGHDT, CDR2 YNNKEL (reference sequence). The chain's CDR3 is CGSRQGTNTEAFF. The CDR3 DNA reads TGTGGCAGTAGACAGGGGACTAACACTGAAGCTTTCTTT.

The chain is built from TRBV3-1 (or the pseudogene TRBV3-2) and TRBJ2-2; no firm D call. Germline V CDR1 and CDR2: LGHDT, YNNKEL (reference sequence). CDR3 size: 13 residues. V gave up 2 bases and J gave up 2 bases, with 3 bases separating them. CDR3 sequence (DNA): TGTGCCAGCAGCCAATTTAACACCGGGGAGCTGTTTTTT. This encodes CASSQFNTGELFF.

Written as DNA, the CDR3 is TGTGCAAGTCGCTTACAGGGGGGTTTCGATGGCTACACCTTC. It encodes CASRLQGGFDGYTF. The chain has TRBV12-2 and TRBJ1-2; the table's TRBD1 call for D was not verified on the DNA. TRBV12-2 is an annotated pseudogene. The CDR3 totals 14 residues.

The rearrangement links TRBV19 to TRBJ1-1; 7 bases match TRBD1. This CDR3 has 12 amino acids. Trimming removed 3 bases from V and 8 bases from J; junction bases left unmatched: 3. The germline V gene has CDR1 LNHDA and CDR2 SQIVND (reference sequence). Here the CDR3 reads CASSILQGEAFF. The CDR3, as DNA: TGTGCCAGTAGTATTCTACAGGGGGAAGCTTTCTTT.

This clone was seen once. The genes are TRBV6-5 and TRBJ2-7; tentative D call: TRBD1 (6 bases). The CDR3 has 15 residues. Germline values: CDR1 MNHEY, CDR2 SVGAGI. V lost 5 bases, J lost 0 bases, and 14 bases lay in between. CDR3 in DNA: TGTGCCAGCAGTCACGACAGGCAGAGCTCCTACGAGCAGTACTTC. Amino acid sequence: CASSHDRQSSYEQYF.